This TCR beta chain comes out of a study of vaccination and CD4 T cells after COVID-19. For the study at large: Each post-COVID sample was drawn after diagnosis, and the median interval was roughly 100 days (range 35 to 161).

Sequencing of DNA taken from cultured CD4+ T cells relied on the Oncomine TCR Beta short-read assay. Researchers extracted genomic DNA from CD4+ T cells that had been cultured. TCRdb recomputed calls from the PCR reads with MiXCR, one row per CDR3 protein. The sample contains about 10,000 distinct CDR3 sequences, 25% to 30% of which appear only once. Treatment of the sample: roughly 10-day PBMC culture with coronavirus spike peptide pools or control peptides (ViraFEST assay). The unexposed donor provided CD4+ T cells, which were taken before the COVID-19 pandemic (2011-2018). Germline values: CDR1 LNHDA, CDR2 SQIVND (reference sequence). The CDR3 extends over 14 amino acids. Trimming removed 5 bases from V and 5 bases from J; junction bases left unmatched: 5. As for this clonotype: Its cognate antigen is unknown.

Sequenced sample: CD4+ T cells from blood, cultured in vitro. The sequence derives from a human donor in good health. The chain has TRBV19 and TRBJ1-5, with 8 nucleotides matching TRBD1. The CDR3 bases are TGTGCCAGTAGTGGACAGGGAACTTATCAGCCCCAGCATTTT. Translation gives CASSGQGTYQPQHF.